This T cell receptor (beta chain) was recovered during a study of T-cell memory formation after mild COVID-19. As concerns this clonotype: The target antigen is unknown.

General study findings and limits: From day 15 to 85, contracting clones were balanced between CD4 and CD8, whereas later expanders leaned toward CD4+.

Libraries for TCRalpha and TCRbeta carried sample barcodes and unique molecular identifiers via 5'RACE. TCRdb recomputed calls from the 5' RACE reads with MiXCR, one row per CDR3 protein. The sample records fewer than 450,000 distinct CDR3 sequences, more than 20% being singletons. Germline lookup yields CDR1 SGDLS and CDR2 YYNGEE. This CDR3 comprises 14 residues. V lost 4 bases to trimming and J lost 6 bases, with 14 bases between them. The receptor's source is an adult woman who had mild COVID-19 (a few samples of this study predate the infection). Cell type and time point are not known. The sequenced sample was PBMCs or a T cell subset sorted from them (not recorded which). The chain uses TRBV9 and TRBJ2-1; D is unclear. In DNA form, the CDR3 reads TGTGCCAGCAGCCCAGAAAGTAGCATCAATGAGCAGTTCTTC. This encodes CASSPESSINEQFF. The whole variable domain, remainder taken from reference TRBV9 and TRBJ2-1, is DSGVTQTPKHLITATGQRVTLRCSPRSGDLSVYWYQQSLDQGLQFLIQYYNGEERAKGNILERFSAQQFPDLHSELNLSSLELGDSALYFCASSPESSINEQFFGPGTRLTVL.